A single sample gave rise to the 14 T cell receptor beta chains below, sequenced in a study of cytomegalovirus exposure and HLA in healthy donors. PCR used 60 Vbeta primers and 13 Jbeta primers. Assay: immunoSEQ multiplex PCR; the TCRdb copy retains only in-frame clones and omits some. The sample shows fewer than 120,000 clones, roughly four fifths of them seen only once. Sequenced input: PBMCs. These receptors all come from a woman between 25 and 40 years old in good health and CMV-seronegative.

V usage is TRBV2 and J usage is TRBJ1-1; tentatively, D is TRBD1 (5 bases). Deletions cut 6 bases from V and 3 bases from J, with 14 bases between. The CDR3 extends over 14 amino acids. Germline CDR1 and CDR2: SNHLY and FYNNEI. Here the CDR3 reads CASSTTVIYTEAFF. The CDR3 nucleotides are TGTGCCAGCAGCACGACAGTAATTTACACTGAAGCTTTCTTT.

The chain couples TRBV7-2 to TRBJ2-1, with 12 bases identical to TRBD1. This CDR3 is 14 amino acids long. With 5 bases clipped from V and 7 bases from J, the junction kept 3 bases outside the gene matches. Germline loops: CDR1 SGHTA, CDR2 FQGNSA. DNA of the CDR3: TGTGCCAGCAGCCCGGGACAGGGGGCGAATGAGCAGTTCTTC. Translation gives CASSPGQGANEQFF.

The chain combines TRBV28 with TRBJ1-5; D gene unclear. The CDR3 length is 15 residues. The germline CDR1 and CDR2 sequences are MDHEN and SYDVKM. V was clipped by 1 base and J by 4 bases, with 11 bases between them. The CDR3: CASSLFGGDNQPQHF. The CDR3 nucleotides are TGTGCCAGCAGTTTATTCGGCGGAGATAATCAGCCCCAGCATTTT.

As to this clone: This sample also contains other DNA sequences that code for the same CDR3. The CDR3 loop reads CASSLGVGSLGEQYF. As DNA, the CDR3 is TGTGCCAGCAGCCTTGGGGTGGGGAGTCTGGGCGAGCAGTACTTC. The gene calls are TRBV14 and TRBJ2-7, with D tentatively TRBD2 (5 bases). V lost 4 bases, J lost 6 bases, and 19 bases lay in between. The CDR3 contains 15 residues. Germline V gene sequence: CDR1 SGHDN, CDR2 FVKESK.

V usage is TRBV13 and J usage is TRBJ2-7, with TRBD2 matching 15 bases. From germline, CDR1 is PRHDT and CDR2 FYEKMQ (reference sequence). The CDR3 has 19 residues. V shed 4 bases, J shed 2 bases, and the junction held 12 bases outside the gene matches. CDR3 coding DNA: TGTGCCAGCAGCTCGGACACAGGACTAGCGGGAGGGCCTCCCTACGAGCAGTACTTC. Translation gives CASSSDTGLAGGPPYEQYF.

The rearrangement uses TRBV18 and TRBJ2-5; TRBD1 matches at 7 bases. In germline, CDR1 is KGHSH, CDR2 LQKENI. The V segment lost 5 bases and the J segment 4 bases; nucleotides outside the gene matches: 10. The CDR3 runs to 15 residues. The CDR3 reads CASSDELDRRETQYF. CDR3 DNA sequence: TGTGCCAGCTCAGACGAGTTGGACAGGAGAGAGACCCAGTACTTC.

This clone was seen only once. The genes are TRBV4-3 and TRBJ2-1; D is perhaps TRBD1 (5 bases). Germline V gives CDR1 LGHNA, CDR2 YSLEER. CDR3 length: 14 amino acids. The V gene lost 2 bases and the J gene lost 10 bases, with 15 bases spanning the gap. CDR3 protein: CASSQPPRWGEQFF. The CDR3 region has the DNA TGCGCCAGCAGCCAACCCCCCCGCTGGGGCGAGCAGTTCTTC.

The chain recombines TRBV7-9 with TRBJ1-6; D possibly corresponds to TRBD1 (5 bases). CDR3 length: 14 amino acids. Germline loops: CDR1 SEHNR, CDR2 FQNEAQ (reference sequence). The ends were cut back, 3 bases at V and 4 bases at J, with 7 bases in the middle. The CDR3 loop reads CASSFQGYNSPLHF. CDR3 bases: TGTGCCAGCAGCTTTCAGGGATATAATTCACCCCTCCACTTT.

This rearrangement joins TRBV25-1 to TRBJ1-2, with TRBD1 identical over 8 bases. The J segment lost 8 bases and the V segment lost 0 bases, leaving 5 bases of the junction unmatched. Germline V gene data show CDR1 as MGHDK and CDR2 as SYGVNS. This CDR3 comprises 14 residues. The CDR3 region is CASSEYGTGGGYTF. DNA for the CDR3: TGTGCCAGCAGTGAATACGGGACAGGCGGGGGCTACACCTTC.

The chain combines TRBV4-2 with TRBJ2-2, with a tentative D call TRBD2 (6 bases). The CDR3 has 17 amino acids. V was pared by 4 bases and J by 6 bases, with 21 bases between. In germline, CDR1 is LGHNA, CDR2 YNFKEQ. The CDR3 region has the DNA TGTGCCAGCAGCCCGACCGCCGCGGGGTTCGGGTCCGGGGAGCTGTTTTTT. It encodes CASSPTAAGFGSGELFF.

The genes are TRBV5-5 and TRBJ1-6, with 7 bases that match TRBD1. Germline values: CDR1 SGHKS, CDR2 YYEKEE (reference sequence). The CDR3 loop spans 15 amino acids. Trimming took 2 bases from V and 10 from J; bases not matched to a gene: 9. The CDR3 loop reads CASSFALQGRSPLHF. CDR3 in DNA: TGTGCCAGCAGCTTTGCTCTACAGGGGCGATCACCCCTCCACTTT.

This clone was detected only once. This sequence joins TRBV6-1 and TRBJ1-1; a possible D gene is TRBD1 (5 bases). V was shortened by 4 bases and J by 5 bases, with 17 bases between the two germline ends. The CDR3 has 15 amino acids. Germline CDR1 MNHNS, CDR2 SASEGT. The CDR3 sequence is CASSVSQEGRTEAFF. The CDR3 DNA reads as TGTGCCAGCAGTGTATCACAGGAGGGCAGGACTGAAGCTTTCTTT.

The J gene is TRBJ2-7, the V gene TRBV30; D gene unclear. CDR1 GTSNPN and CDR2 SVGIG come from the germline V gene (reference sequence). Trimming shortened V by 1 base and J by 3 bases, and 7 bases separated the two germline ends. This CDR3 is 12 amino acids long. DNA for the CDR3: TGTGCCTGGAGTGCTGGCCGCTACGAGCAGTACTTC. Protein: CAWSAGRYEQYF.

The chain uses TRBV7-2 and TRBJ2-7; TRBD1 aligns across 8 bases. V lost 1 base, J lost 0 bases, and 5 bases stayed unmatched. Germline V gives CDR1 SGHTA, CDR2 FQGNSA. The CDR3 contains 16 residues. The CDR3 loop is CASSLVTGGYSYEQYF. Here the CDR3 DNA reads TGTGCCAGCAGCTTAGTCACAGGGGGTTACTCCTACGAGCAGTACTTC.